This T cell receptor (beta chain) emerged from a study of blood T cell repertoires in COVID-19. In the study overall: Samples representing acute and convalescent COVID-19 were sourced from the United States, Italy and Spain.

Study processing details: Quantification of nucleated cells was approximated via reference gene primer amplification. This table comes from immunoSEQ multiplex PCR, and its TCRdb copy is limited to in-frame clones, with some not included. V and J calls and clone size are copied from that table; D and trimming were computed from the DNA. The sample yields 150,000 or so clones, 87% seen once. With 0 bases removed from V and 5 bases from J, the gap between germline ends came to 11 bases. In germline, CDR1 is LNHNV, CDR2 YYDKDF (reference sequence). The CDR3 extends over 15 amino acids. The sequencing input was PBMCs or T cells enriched from blood (not recorded which). The TCR was taken from a woman in her thirties or forties who had been exposed to COVID-19. The rearrangement joins TRBV15 to TRBJ2-1; D gene unclear. This CDR3 reads CATSREGHPDNEQFF. CDR3 nucleotides: TGTGCCACCAGCAGAGAGGGCCACCCGGACAATGAGCAGTTCTTC. The entire variable domain, with the rest obtained from reference TRBV15 and TRBJ2-1, is as follows: DAMVIQNPRYQVTQFGKPVTLSCSQTLNHNVMYWYQQKSSQAPKLLFHYYDKDFNNEADTPDNFQSRRPNTSFCFLDIRSPGLGDTAMYLCATSREGHPDNEQFFGPGTRLTVL.